Listed below are T cell receptor beta chains from one sample, sequenced in a study of CD8 T cells in ankylosing spondylitis. TCRdb re-called the 5' RACE reads with MiXCR, one entry per CDR3 protein. Counted here are 300,000 to 350,000 distinct CDR3 sequences, under 15% occurring once; the ten biggest clones make up approximately 1.1%. The sequenced sample was blood, either unsorted or a sorted T cell fraction (not recorded which). The source is a male donor with ankylosing spondylitis or in good health (not recorded which). The CDR3 runs from the conserved cysteine through the conserved F or W. A D gene is named only where the DNA matches it firmly. Expanded clones get a size class; other rows say once, few or many, or leave the size out.

V gene: TRBV18; clone size: few; D gene: .; J gene: TRBJ1-1; CDR3 protein: CASSPERLNTEAFF; CDR3 DNA: TGTGCCAGCTCACCGGAGCGGTTGAACACTGAAGCTTTCTTT
V gene: TRBV3-1; clone size: .; D gene: TRBD2; J gene: TRBJ2-1; CDR3 protein: CASCSGGGNEQFF; CDR3 DNA: TGTGCCAGCTGTAGCGGGGGGGGCAATGAGCAGTTCTTC
V gene: TRBV6-1; clone size: .; D gene: .; J gene: TRBJ1-4; CDR3 protein: CASSPAGRSEKLFF; CDR3 DNA: TGTGCCAGCAGCCCGGCCGGGAGGAGTGAAAAACTGTTTTTT
V gene: TRBV12-3/TRBV12-4; clone size: few; D gene: TRBD1; J gene: TRBJ2-1; CDR3 protein: CASSLAHRGPEQFF; CDR3 DNA: TGTGCCAGCAGTTTAGCGCACAGGGGGCCTGAGCAGTTCTTC
V gene: TRBV3-1; clone size: few; D gene: TRBD2; J gene: TRBJ2-1; CDR3 protein: CASSEGGLAVNEQFF; CDR3 DNA: TGTGCCAGCAGCGAAGGGGGACTAGCGGTAAATGAGCAGTTCTTC
V gene: TRBV12-5; clone size: .; D gene: TRBD1; J gene: TRBJ2-7; CDR3 protein: CASGPTGATYEQYF; CDR3 DNA: TGTGCTAGTGGCCCGACAGGGGCGACCTACGAGCAGTACTTC
V gene: TRBV3-1; clone size: .; D gene: .; J gene: TRBJ2-5; CDR3 protein: CATSNGPQRGETQYF; CDR3 DNA: TGTGCCACCAGCAATGGACCTCAGAGGGGAGAGACCCAGTACTTC
V gene: TRBV12-3/TRBV12-4; clone size: many; D gene: TRBD1; J gene: TRBJ1-2; CDR3 protein: CASSWAGGSSYGYTF; CDR3 DNA: TGTGCCAGCAGTTGGGCAGGGGGTTCTTCATATGGCTACACCTTC
V gene: TRBV5-4; clone size: .; D gene: .; J gene: TRBJ2-3; CDR3 protein: CASSLDPPNADTQYF; CDR3 DNA: TGTGCCAGCAGCTTGGACCCCCCTAACGCAGATACGCAGTATTTT
V gene: TRBV5-1; clone size: few; D gene: TRBD1; J gene: TRBJ1-1; CDR3 protein: CASSEQGVTVNTEAFF; CDR3 DNA: TGCGCCAGCAGCGAACAGGGGGTAACTGTGAACACTGAAGCTTTCTTT
V gene: TRBV19; clone size: .; D gene: .; J gene: TRBJ1-1; CDR3 protein: CASSIGLLNTEAFF; CDR3 DNA: TGTGCCAGTAGTATAGGACTCTTGAACACTGAAGCTTTCTTT
V gene: TRBV20-1; clone size: few; D gene: .; J gene: TRBJ2-3; CDR3 protein: CSARDLAGPGTDTQYF; CDR3 DNA: TGCAGTGCTAGAGATCTGGCGGGACCCGGGACAGATACGCAGTATTTT
V gene: TRBV4-2; clone size: many; D gene: .; J gene: TRBJ2-1; CDR3 protein: CASSRRVYYNEQFF; CDR3 DNA: TGTGCCAGCAGCCGCAGGGTCTACTACAATGAGCAGTTCTTC
V gene: TRBV29-1; clone size: many; D gene: .; J gene: TRBJ1-3; CDR3 protein: CSISGAGNTIYF; CDR3 DNA: TGCAGCATCTCAGGGGCTGGAAACACCATATATTTT
V gene: TRBV2; clone size: few; D gene: .; J gene: TRBJ2-3; CDR3 protein: CASSEGLSTDTQYF; CDR3 DNA: TGTGCCAGCAGTGAAGGCCTTAGCACAGATACGCAGTATTTT
V gene: TRBV5-1; clone size: many; D gene: TRBD1; J gene: TRBJ1-1; CDR3 protein: CASSLRGGDTEAFF; CDR3 DNA: TGCGCCAGCAGCTTGAGAGGGGGCGACACTGAAGCTTTCTTT
V gene: TRBV20-1; clone size: many; D gene: .; J gene: TRBJ2-7; CDR3 protein: CSARVGSTYEQYF; CDR3 DNA: TGCAGTGCTAGAGTTGGCAGCACCTACGAGCAGTACTTC
V gene: TRBV6-1; clone size: few; D gene: .; J gene: TRBJ1-5; CDR3 protein: CASSPWGNQPQHF; CDR3 DNA: TGTGCCAGCAGTCCGTGGGGGAATCAGCCCCAGCATTTT
V gene: TRBV5-6; clone size: .; D gene: .; J gene: TRBJ1-5; CDR3 protein: CASSLDTRGPQHF; CDR3 DNA: TGTGCCAGCAGCTTGGACACTCGGGGACCCCAGCATTTT
V gene: TRBV28; clone size: many; D gene: .; J gene: TRBJ1-5; CDR3 protein: CASSLAGSQPQHF; CDR3 DNA: TGTGCCAGCAGTTTGGCAGGGTCCCAGCCCCAGCATTTT
V gene: TRBV5-1; clone size: many; D gene: TRBD1; J gene: TRBJ2-1; CDR3 protein: CASSAEPGQDNEQFF; CDR3 DNA: TGCGCCAGCAGCGCGGAACCAGGACAGGACAATGAGCAGTTCTTC
V gene: TRBV2; clone size: .; D gene: TRBD1; J gene: TRBJ2-7; CDR3 protein: CASGQGEVEQYF; CDR3 DNA: TGTGCCAGCGGACAGGGTGAGGTCGAGCAGTACTTC
V gene: TRBV15; clone size: .; D gene: .; J gene: TRBJ2-1; CDR3 protein: CATSRDRNRDPKFF; CDR3 DNA: TGTGCCACCAGCAGAGATAGGAACCGGGACCCTAAGTTCTTC
V gene: TRBV5-1; clone size: few; D gene: .; J gene: TRBJ2-5; CDR3 protein: CASSPRGSTQETQYF; CDR3 DNA: TGCGCCAGCAGCCCCCGAGGGTCAACTCAAGAGACCCAGTACTTC
V gene: TRBV27; clone size: few; D gene: TRBD1; J gene: TRBJ1-1; CDR3 protein: CASSPQDRANTEAFF; CDR3 DNA: TGTGCCAGCAGTCCTCAAGACAGGGCGAACACTGAAGCTTTCTTT
V gene: TRBV5-1; clone size: .; D gene: .; J gene: TRBJ2-6; CDR3 protein: CASSWADNAISGANVLTF; CDR3 DNA: TGCGCCAGCAGCTGGGCAGACAATGCAATCTCTGGGGCCAACGTCCTGACTTTC
V gene: TRBV5-1; clone size: few; D gene: .; J gene: TRBJ1-1; CDR3 protein: CASSSQTDTEAFF; CDR3 DNA: TGCGCCAGCAGCTCTCAGACAGACACTGAAGCTTTCTTT
V gene: TRBV20-1; clone size: .; D gene: .; J gene: TRBJ2-2; CDR3 protein: CSASLAPNTGELFF; CDR3 DNA: TGCAGTGCTAGTCTAGCGCCGAACACCGGGGAGCTGTTTTTT
V gene: TRBV19; clone size: .; D gene: .; J gene: TRBJ2-1; CDR3 protein: CASSPFGGNEQFF; CDR3 DNA: TGTGCCAGTAGCCCGTTTGGGGGCAATGAGCAGTTCTTC
V gene: TRBV5-1; clone size: .; D gene: .; J gene: TRBJ2-3; CDR3 protein: CASSLDFADTQYF; CDR3 DNA: TGCGCCAGCAGCTTGGATTTCGCAGATACGCAGTATTTT
V gene: TRBV9; clone size: many; D gene: .; J gene: TRBJ2-2; CDR3 protein: CASSVLSGAQAGELFF; CDR3 DNA: TGTGCCAGCAGCGTACTATCAGGAGCCCAGGCCGGGGAGCTGTTTTTT
V gene: TRBV20-1; clone size: .; D gene: .; J gene: TRBJ1-5; CDR3 protein: CSASGAPGQPQHF; CDR3 DNA: TGCAGTGCTAGTGGGGCCCCAGGGCAGCCCCAGCATTTT
V gene: TRBV5-1; clone size: .; D gene: .; J gene: TRBJ1-1; CDR3 protein: CASSLERQPNTEAFF; CDR3 DNA: TGCGCCAGCAGCTTGGAGCGTCAGCCCAACACTGAAGCTTTCTTT
V gene: TRBV19; clone size: .; D gene: TRBD2; J gene: TRBJ2-7; CDR3 protein: CASKASGSYEQYF; CDR3 DNA: TGTGCCAGTAAGGCTAGCGGCTCCTACGAGCAGTACTTC
V gene: TRBV5-1; clone size: .; D gene: TRBD1; J gene: TRBJ2-7; CDR3 protein: CASSLRGQGAVKDEQYF; CDR3 DNA: TGCGCCAGCAGCTTGAGGGGACAGGGGGCGGTTAAGGACGAGCAGTACTTC
V gene: TRBV4-1; clone size: few; D gene: TRBD1; J gene: TRBJ1-2; CDR3 protein: CASSDLGTEYGYTF; CDR3 DNA: TGCGCCAGCAGCGACCTGGGGACAGAATATGGCTACACCTTC
V gene: TRBV20-1; clone size: few; D gene: .; J gene: TRBJ1-1; CDR3 protein: CSTKERDTEAFF; CDR3 DNA: TGCAGTACTAAGGAGAGAGACACTGAAGCTTTCTTT
V gene: TRBV20-1; clone size: .; D gene: .; J gene: TRBJ1-3; CDR3 protein: CSASRGRLNTIYF; CDR3 DNA: TGCAGTGCTAGTAGGGGCAGGCTAAACACCATATATTTT
V gene: TRBV20-1; clone size: few; D gene: TRBD1; J gene: TRBJ2-7; CDR3 protein: CSARGQASSPYEQYF; CDR3 DNA: TGCAGTGCTAGGGGACAGGCCTCCTCCCCCTACGAGCAGTACTTC
V gene: TRBV12-3/TRBV12-4; clone size: few; D gene: .; J gene: TRBJ1-2; CDR3 protein: CASSPVPSGNYGYTF; CDR3 DNA: TGTGCCAGCAGTCCGGTCCCGTCGGGGAACTATGGCTACACCTTC
V gene: TRBV5-1; clone size: few; D gene: .; J gene: TRBJ2-5; CDR3 protein: CASSQSTGQETQYF; CDR3 DNA: TGCGCCAGCAGCCAAAGTACAGGACAAGAGACCCAGTACTTC
V gene: TRBV2; clone size: few; D gene: .; J gene: TRBJ1-4; CDR3 protein: CASTSTVPGEKLFF; CDR3 DNA: TGTGCCAGCACCTCGACAGTTCCAGGAGAAAAACTGTTTTTT
V gene: TRBV6-1; clone size: few; D gene: TRBD1; J gene: TRBJ2-7; CDR3 protein: CASSLWDREYEQYF; CDR3 DNA: TGTGCCAGCAGTCTATGGGACAGGGAATACGAGCAGTACTTC